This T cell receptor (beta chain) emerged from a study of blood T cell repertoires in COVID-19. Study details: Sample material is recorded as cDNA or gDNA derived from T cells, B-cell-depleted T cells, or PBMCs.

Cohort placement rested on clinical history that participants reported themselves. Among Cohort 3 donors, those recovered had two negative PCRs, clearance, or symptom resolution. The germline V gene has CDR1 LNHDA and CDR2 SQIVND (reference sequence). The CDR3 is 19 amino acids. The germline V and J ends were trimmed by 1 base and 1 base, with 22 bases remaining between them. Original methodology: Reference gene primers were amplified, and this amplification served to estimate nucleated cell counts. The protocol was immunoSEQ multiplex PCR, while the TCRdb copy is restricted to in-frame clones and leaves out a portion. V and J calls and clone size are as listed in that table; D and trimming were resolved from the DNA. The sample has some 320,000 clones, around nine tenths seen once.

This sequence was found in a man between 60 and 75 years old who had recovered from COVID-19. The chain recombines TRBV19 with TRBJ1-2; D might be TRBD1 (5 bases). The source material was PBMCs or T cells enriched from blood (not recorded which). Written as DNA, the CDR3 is TGTGCCAGTAGTATAGTTAGCCGCAGGGAAGGTCGGCTTAACTATGGCTACACCTTC. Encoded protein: CASSIVSRREGRLNYGYTF.